The 2 T cell receptor beta chains reported below all come from one sample, sequenced in a study of OX40 agonist ivuxolimab in advanced cancers. Profiled with immunoSEQ multiplex PCR; TCRdb holds only in-frame clones, not every one. The sample yields more than 60,000 clones, 85% to 90% seen once. The sample consisted of CD4+ or CD8+ T cells sorted from blood, taken in a trial of the OX40 agonist ivuxolimab. The receptors derive from an adult with an advanced solid tumor such as melanoma, head and neck, liver or kidney cancer.

This clone was detected a few times. The CDR3 coding sequence is TGCGCCAGCAGTGTCCAGGGAAGCTCCTACAATGAGCAGTTCTTC. This codes for CASSVQGSSYNEQFF. The chain uses TRBV10-2 and TRBJ2-1; perhaps TRBD1 as D (5 bases). The CDR3 is 15 residues long. V lost 4 bases to trimming and J lost 0 bases, with 10 bases between them. Germline assignment: CDR1 WSHSY and CDR2 SAAADI.

V usage is TRBV5-1 and J usage is TRBJ2-1, with 10 bases aligning to TRBD2. V shed 4 bases, J shed 0 bases, and the junction held 1 base outside the gene matches. Germline CDR1 and CDR2: SGHRS and YFSETQ. This CDR3 contains 15 residues. The DNA of the CDR3 is TGCGCCAGCAGCCGGACTAGCGGCTCCTACAATGAGCAGTTCTTC. The encoded protein is CASSRTSGSYNEQFF.